The 7 T cell receptor beta chains reported below all come from one sample, sequenced in a study of ipilimumab plus nivolumab after autologous stem cell transplantation. The table came from immunoSEQ multiplex PCR; TCRdb's copy has only in-frame clones and leaves some out. The sample carries some 41,000 clones, 90% to 95% recorded once. The material sequenced was PBMCs, taken in a trial of ipilimumab plus nivolumab as post-transplant consolidation. These receptors all stem from a male donor with multiple myeloma.

This sequence joins TRBV7-2 and TRBJ1-3, with 7 positions matching TRBD1. The CDR3 is 15 amino acids. V trimming: 5 bases; J trimming: 8 bases; junction bases outside the gene matches: 12. Germline values: CDR1 SGHTA, CDR2 FQGNSA. The CDR3 region is CASSRESTGAHTIYF. The CDR3 DNA reads as TGTGCCAGCAGCCGGGAATCTACAGGGGCCCACACCATATATTTT.

J is TRBJ1-2 and V is TRBV11-1; the D is unclear. Deletions cut 4 bases from V and 2 bases from J, with 8 bases between. Germline CDR1 is SGHAT and CDR2 is FQDESV (reference sequence). This CDR3 spans 13 amino acids. The chain's CDR3 is CASSSTTNYGYTF. The CDR3 coding sequence is TGTGCCAGCAGCTCAACAACGAACTATGGCTACACCTTC.

This clone appeared a single time. The rearrangement links TRBV7-8 to TRBJ1-2; 7 positions agree with TRBD1. The CDR3 covers 18 residues. CDR1 and CDR2 from the germline V gene are SGHVS and FQNEAQ. V trimming: 1 base; J trimming: 0 bases; junction bases outside the gene matches: 11. The CDR3 sequence is CASSLVRNGTASNYGYTF. CDR3 nucleotide sequence: TGTGCCAGCAGCTTAGTGCGGAACGGGACAGCTTCTAACTATGGCTACACCTTC.

The rearrangement uses TRBV11-3 and TRBJ2-7; TRBD1 matches 12 bases. The CDR3 covers 14 residues. The germline gives CDR1 SGHNT, CDR2 YENEEA. V was clipped by 3 bases and J by 5 bases; unmatched bases: 2. This CDR3 is CASSLGTGGHEQYF. The CDR3, as DNA: TGTGCCAGCAGCTTGGGGACAGGGGGCCACGAGCAGTACTTC.

The count of this clone is one. Other DNA sequences in this specimen translate into the identical CDR3. The genes are TRBV28 and TRBJ2-7; D is perhaps TRBD1 or TRBD2 (6 bases each). Trimming left V 5 bases short and J 7 bases short, with 15 bases between. The CDR3 loop spans 13 amino acids. The germline V gene has CDR1 MDHEN and CDR2 SYDVKM. CDR3 bases: TGTGCCAGCAGTAGGGGGGACATCCTGGAGCAGTACTTC. Encoded protein: CASSRGDILEQYF.

The gene calls are TRBV4-2 and TRBJ2-1; 9 bases are shared with TRBD1. This CDR3 spans 16 amino acids. The germline CDR1 and CDR2 sequences are LGHNA and YNFKEQ. Germline trimming cut 5 bases from V and 5 bases from J; bases unmatched to any gene: 10. The CDR3 DNA reads TGTGCCAGCAGCAACCCCGGGACAGGGTGGCACAATGAGCAGTTCTTC. Residues: CASSNPGTGWHNEQFF.

The chain carries TRBV28 and TRBJ2-7, with D perhaps TRBD2 (6 bases). The CDR3 consists of 15 residues. Trimming cost V 2 bases and J 4 bases, with 15 bases left between them. Germline CDR1 MDHEN, CDR2 SYDVKM. The CDR3 bases are TGTGCCAGCAGTTTAAGTTTCGGGAGCTCATACGAGCAGTACTTC. Its protein product is CASSLSFGSSYEQYF.